The entry below describes one T cell receptor (beta chain). The target antigen is unknown. Mismatch with germline at one junction end may stem from a read error. Stable hyperthyroidism: no ophthalmopathy progression over 18 months of follow-up. It was uncontrolled infection, other autoimmune disease, pregnancy or lactation that excluded patients. Together with thyroid ultrasound, orbital computed tomography, serum thyroxine and TRAb, clinical symptoms were used for diagnoses. The germline V gene encodes CDR1 DFQATT and CDR2 SNEGSKA (reference sequence). This CDR3 region has 10 residues. Amplification of TCR beta CDR3 regions used RNA as the template. First-round RT-PCR targeting the TCR CDR3 was performed with the HTBI primer set. TCRdb independently ran MiXCR on the multiplex PCR reads; one entry per CDR3 protein. The sample records nearly 750,000 distinct CDR3 sequences, approximately 40% being singletons.

These data are taken from a study of T cells in Graves' hyperthyroidism and ophthalmopathy. Study-wide results and limits: Using 13 V-J features, a model discriminated ophthalmopathy from stable hyperthyroidism.

The chain recombines TRBV20-1 with TRBJ2-5; maybe TRBD2 (6 bases). The sequence came from a woman aged 40-49 years with Graves' hyperthyroidism. Sequencing input: blood. The CDR3 coding sequence is TGCAGTGCTAGAGGGAGGGAAAGGTTCTTC. Its translation: CSARGRERFF.